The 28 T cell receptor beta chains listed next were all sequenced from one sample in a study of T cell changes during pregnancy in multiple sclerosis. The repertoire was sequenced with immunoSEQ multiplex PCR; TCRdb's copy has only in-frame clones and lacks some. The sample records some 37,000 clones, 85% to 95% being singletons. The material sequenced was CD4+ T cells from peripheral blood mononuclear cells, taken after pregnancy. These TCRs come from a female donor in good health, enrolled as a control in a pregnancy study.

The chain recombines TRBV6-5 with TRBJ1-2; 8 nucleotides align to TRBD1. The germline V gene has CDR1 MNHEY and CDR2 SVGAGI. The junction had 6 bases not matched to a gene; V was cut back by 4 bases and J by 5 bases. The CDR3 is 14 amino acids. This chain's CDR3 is CASSSTGTGYGYTF. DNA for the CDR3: TGTGCCAGCAGTTCGACCGGGACAGGATATGGCTACACCTTC.

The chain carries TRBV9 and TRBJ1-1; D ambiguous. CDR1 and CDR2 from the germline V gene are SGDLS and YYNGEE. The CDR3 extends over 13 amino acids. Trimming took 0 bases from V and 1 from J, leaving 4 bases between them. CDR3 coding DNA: TGTGCCAGCAGCGTAGCCCGGAACACTGAAGCTTTCTTT. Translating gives CASSVARNTEAFF.

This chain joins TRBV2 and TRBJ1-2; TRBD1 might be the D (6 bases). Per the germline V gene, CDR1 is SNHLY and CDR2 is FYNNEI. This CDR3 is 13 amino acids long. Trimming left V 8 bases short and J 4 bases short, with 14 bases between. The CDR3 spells CASGSGASYGYTF. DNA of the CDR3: TGTGCCAGCGGCTCAGGGGCCTCCTATGGCTACACCTTC.

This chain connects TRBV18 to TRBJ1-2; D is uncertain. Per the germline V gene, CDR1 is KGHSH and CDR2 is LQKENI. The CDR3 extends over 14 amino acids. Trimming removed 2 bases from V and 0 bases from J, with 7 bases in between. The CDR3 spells CASSPTAANYGYTF. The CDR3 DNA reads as TGTGCCAGCTCACCAACAGCAGCTAACTATGGCTACACCTTC.

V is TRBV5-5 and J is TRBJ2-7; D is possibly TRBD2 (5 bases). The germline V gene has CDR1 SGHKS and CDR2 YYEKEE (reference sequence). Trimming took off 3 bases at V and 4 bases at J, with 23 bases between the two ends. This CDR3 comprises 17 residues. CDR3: CASSSSPGPGFRYEQYF. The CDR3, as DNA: TGTGCCAGCAGCTCGAGTCCAGGACCGGGATTTAGATACGAGCAGTACTTC.

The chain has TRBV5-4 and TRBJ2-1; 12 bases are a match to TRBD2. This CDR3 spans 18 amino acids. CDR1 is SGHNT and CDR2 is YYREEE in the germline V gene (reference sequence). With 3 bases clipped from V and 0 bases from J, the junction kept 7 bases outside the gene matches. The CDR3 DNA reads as TGTGCCAGCAGCTCTCTCCTAGCGGGGGGGAGCTCCTACAATGAGCAGTTCTTC. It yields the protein CASSSLLAGGSSYNEQFF.

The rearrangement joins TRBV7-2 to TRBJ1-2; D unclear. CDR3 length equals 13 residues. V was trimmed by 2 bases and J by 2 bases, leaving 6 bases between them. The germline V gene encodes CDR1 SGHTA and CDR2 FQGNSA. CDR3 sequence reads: CASSLRGNYGYTF. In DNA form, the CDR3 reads TGTGCCAGCAGCTTACGAGGCAACTATGGCTACACCTTC.

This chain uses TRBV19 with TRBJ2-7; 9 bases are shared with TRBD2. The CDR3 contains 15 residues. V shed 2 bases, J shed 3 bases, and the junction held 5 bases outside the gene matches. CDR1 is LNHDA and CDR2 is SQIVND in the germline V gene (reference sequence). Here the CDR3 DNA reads TGTGCCAGTAGTATATCCCCTAGCGGGAACTACGAGCAGTACTTC. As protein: CASSISPSGNYEQYF.

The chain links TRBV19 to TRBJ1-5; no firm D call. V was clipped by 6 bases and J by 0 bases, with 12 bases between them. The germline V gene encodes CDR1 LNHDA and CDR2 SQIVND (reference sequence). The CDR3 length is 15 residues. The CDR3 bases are TGTGCCAGTAGAAGAGAATTATATAGCAATCAGCCCCAGCATTTT. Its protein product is CASRRELYSNQPQHF.

The CDR3 sequence: CASSSDRGYFYGYTF. Here the CDR3 DNA reads TGTGCCAGCAGTTCCGACAGGGGCTATTTCTATGGCTACACCTTC. The chain has TRBV6-5 and TRBJ1-2; the match to TRBD1 covers 8 bases. Germline V CDR1 and CDR2: MNHEY, SVGAGI. This CDR3 comprises 15 residues. J lost 4 bases, V lost 4 bases, and 8 bases had no gene match.

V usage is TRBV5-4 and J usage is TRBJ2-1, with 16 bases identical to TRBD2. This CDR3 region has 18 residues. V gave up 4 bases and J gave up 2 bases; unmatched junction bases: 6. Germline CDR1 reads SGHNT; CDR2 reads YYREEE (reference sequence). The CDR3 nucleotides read TGTGCCAGCAGCCCCGGGACTAGCGGGGGGGGAACCTACAATGAGCAGTTCTTC. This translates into CASSPGTSGGGTYNEQFF. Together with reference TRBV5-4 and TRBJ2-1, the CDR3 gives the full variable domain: ETGVTQSPTHLIKTRGQQVTLRCSSQSGHNTVSWYQQALGQGPQFIFQYYREEENGRGNFPPRFSGLQFPNYSSELNVNALELDDSALYLCASSPGTSGGGTYNEQFFGPGTRLTVL.

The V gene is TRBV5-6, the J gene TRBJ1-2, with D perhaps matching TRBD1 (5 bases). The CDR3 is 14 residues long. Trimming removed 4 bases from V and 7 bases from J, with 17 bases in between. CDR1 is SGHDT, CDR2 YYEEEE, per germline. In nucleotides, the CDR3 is TGTGCCAGCAGCCCTACGGGGGGATCGGGTGGCTACACCTTC. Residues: CASSPTGGSGGYTF.

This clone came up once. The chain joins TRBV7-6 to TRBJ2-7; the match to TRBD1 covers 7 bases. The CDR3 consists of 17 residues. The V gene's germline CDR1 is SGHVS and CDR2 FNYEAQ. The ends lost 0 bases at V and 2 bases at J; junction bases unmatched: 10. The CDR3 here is CASSLASGRGTTYEQYF. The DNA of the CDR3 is TGTGCCAGCAGCTTAGCGAGCGGCAGGGGGACAACCTACGAGCAGTACTTC.

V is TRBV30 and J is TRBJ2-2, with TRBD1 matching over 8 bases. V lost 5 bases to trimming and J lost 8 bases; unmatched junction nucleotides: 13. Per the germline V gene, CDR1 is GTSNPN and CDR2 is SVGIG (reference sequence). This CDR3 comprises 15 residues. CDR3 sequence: CAWCIRDRRMGELFF. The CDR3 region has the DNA TGTGCCTGGTGTATAAGGGACAGGAGGATGGGGGAGCTGTTTTTT.

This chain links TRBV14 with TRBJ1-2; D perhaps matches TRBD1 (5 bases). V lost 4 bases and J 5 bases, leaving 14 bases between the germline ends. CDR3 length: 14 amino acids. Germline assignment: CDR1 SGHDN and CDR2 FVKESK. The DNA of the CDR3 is TGTGCCAGCAGCCGTACGTCAGGGAGGTATGGCTACACCTTC. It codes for CASSRTSGRYGYTF.

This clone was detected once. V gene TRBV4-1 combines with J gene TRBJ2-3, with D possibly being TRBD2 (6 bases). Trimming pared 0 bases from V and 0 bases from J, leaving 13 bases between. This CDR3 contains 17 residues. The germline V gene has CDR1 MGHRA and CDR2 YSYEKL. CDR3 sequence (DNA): TGCGCCAGCAGCCAAGACGGGACCCGGGGGAGCACAGATACGCAGTATTTT. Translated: CASSQDGTRGSTDTQYF.

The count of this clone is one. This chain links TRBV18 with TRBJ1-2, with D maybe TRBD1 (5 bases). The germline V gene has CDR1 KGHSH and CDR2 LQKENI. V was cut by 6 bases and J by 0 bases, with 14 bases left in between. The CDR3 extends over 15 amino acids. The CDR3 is CASSQSGGANYGYTF. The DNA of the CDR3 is TGTGCCAGCTCCCAGTCCGGGGGAGCTAACTATGGCTACACCTTC.

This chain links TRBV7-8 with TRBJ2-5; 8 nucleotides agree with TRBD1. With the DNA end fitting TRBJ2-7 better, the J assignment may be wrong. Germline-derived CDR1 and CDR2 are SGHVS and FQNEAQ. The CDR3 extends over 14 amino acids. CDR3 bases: TGTGCCAGCAGGGAGGACAGGGAATCCTACGAGCAGTACTTC. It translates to CASREDRESYEQYF.

The CDR3 DNA reads TGTGCCAGCAGTGAAGTTCCAGGGCGAGAGACCCAGTACTTC. It is translated as CASSEVPGRETQYF. The chain combines TRBV6-1 with TRBJ2-5; D is possibly TRBD1 (5 bases). Trimming left V 1 base short and J 4 bases short, with 10 bases between. This CDR3 has 14 residues. The germline V gene has CDR1 MNHNS and CDR2 SASEGT.

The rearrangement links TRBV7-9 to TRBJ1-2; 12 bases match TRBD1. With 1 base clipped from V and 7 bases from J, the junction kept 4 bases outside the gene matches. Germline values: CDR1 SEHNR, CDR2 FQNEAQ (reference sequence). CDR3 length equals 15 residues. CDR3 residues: CASSLVGTGGRGYTF. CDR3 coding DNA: TGTGCCAGCAGCTTAGTCGGGACAGGGGGCCGTGGCTACACCTTC.

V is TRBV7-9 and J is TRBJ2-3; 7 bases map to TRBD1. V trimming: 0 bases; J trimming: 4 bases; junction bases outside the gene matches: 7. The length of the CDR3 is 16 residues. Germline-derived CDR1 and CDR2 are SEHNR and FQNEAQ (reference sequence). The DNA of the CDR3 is TGTGCCAGCAGCTTAGCAGGGGGCGCGGATTCAGATACGCAGTATTTT. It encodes CASSLAGGADSDTQYF.

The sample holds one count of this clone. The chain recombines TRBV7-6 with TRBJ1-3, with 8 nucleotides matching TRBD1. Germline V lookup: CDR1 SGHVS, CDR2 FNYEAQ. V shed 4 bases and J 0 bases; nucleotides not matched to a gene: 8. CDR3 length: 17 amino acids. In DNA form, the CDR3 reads TGTGCCAGCAGCTACGGGACAGGCCGATACTCTGGAAACACCATATATTTT. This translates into CASSYGTGRYSGNTIYF.

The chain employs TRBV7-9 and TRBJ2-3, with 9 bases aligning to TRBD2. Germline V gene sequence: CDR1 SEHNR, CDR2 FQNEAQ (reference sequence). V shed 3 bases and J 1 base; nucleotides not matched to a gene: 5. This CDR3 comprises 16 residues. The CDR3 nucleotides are TGTGCCAGCAGCTTGCTAGCGGGACGAGGCACAGATACGCAGTATTTT. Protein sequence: CASSLLAGRGTDTQYF.

CDR3 sequence reads: CASSELPGGPGELFF. In nucleotides, the CDR3 is TGCGCCAGCAGTGAGTTACCGGGGGGTCCCGGGGAGCTGTTTTTT. V usage is TRBV10-1 and J usage is TRBJ2-2; 7 nucleotides align to TRBD2. CDR3 length equals 15 residues. V gave up 1 base and J gave up 6 bases; unmatched junction bases: 5. CDR1 and CDR2 (germline): WNHNN, SYGVQD (reference sequence).

The CDR3 sequence is CASTHRGDRPEAFF. The CDR3 DNA is TGTGCCAGCACGCACCGGGGGGACAGGCCTGAAGCTTTCTTT. J is TRBJ1-1 and V is TRBV7-2; 8 bases align to TRBD1. V lost 7 bases and J lost 6; bases outside the gene matches: 10. Germline V gene sequence: CDR1 SGHTA, CDR2 FQGNSA. The CDR3 contains 14 residues. Filled out from reference TRBV7-2 and TRBJ1-1, the complete variable domain reads GAGVSQSPSNKVTEKGKDVELRCDPISGHTALYWYRQSLGQGLEFLIYFQGNSAPDKSGLPSDRFSAERTGGSVSTLTIQRTQQEDSAVYLCASTHRGDRPEAFFGQGTRLTVV.

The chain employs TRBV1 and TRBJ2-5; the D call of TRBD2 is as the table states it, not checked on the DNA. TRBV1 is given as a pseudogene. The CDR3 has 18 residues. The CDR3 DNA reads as TGCACCAGCAGCAACCGGACTAGCGGGGGGCCTTTCCAAGAGACCCAGTACTTC. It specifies CTSSNRTSGGPFQETQYF.

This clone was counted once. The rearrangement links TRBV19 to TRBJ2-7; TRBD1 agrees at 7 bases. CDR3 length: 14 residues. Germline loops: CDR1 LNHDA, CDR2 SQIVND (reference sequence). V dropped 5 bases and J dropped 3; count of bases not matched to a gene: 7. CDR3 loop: CASSSTRDSYEQYF. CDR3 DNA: TGTGCCAGTAGTTCCACCCGGGACAGCTACGAGCAGTACTTC.

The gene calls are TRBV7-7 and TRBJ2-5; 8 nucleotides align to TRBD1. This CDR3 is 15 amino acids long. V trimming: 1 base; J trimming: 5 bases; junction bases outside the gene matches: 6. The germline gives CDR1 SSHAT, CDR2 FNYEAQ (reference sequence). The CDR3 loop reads CASSLGTGGAETQYF. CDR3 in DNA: TGTGCCAGCAGCTTAGGTACAGGGGGTGCGGAGACCCAGTACTTC.